This paragraph reports one T cell receptor beta chain. Its specificity is unknown. These data belong to a study of shared clonotypes between healthy human individuals. Assay used: immunoSEQ multiplex PCR; TCRdb lists only in-frame clones, some missing. The table records about 2.5 million clones, about nine tenths of them present only once. The CDR3 covers 12 residues. V gave up 9 bases and J gave up 7 bases, with 15 bases separating them. Germline V gene sequence: CDR1 SGHTS, CDR2 YDEGEE. General study points: Since donors were few, the genetic and exposure-history diversity represented was limited.

Sequencing was performed on naive CD4+ T cells from PBMCs. Subset: CD45RA+ positively selected. The genes are TRBV5-8 and TRBJ2-3, with D unresolved. The clonotype comes from a man younger than 35 in good health. Some clones in this sample may be carry-over from other donors' samples. The CDR3 bases are TGTGCCACCACCAGATTGGTAAATACGCAGTATTTT. Translating gives CATTRLVNTQYF.